This passage covers 20 T cell receptor beta chains from one sample sequenced in a study of cytomegalovirus exposure and HLA in healthy donors. PCR amplification relied on 60 Vbeta primers (plus 13 Jbeta primers). Some clones are missing from TCRdb's copy, which holds only in-frame ones; the method was immunoSEQ multiplex PCR. Of some 83,000 clones in the sample, 65% to 75% were seen once. The sample comprised PBMCs. Receptors were obtained from a man in his fifties or sixties in good health and CMV-seronegative.

This chain connects TRBV18 to TRBJ2-7, with D possibly being TRBD2 (6 bases). CDR3 length: 15 amino acids. V was trimmed by 0 bases and J by 6 bases, leaving 15 bases between them. Germline CDR1 is KGHSH and CDR2 is LQKENI. CDR3 amino acids: CASSPPEGVNSEQYF. In nucleotides, the CDR3 is TGTGCCAGCTCACCACCGGAGGGTGTGAATTCCGAGCAGTACTTC.

This chain links TRBV19 with TRBJ2-3; TRBD1 is a possible D gene (5 bases). The germline V and J ends were trimmed by 4 bases and 6 bases, with 14 bases remaining between them. Germline V gives CDR1 LNHDA, CDR2 SQIVND (reference sequence). This CDR3 spans 14 amino acids. The DNA for the CDR3 is TGTGCCAGTAGTAACCCGACATGGGGCGATACGCAGTATTTT. It yields the protein CASSNPTWGDTQYF.

The V gene is TRBV7-9, the J gene TRBJ1-6; D might be TRBD1 (6 bases). There are 16 residues in the CDR3. Germline V gene sequence: CDR1 SEHNR, CDR2 FQNEAQ (reference sequence). Trimming took 3 bases from V and 7 from J, leaving 16 bases between them. The CDR3 DNA reads as TGTGCCAGCAGCTTGCACGACCCAGGGGACAATTCACCCCTCCACTTT. Its translation: CASSLHDPGDNSPLHF.

This clone was seen just once. V gene TRBV19 combines with J gene TRBJ1-4, with no clear D. Between the trimmed V and J ends, which lost 6 bases and 6 bases, there was a span of 8 bases. The germline V gene has CDR1 LNHDA and CDR2 SQIVND (reference sequence). The CDR3 is 12 residues long. The CDR3 loop reads CASSEEDEKLFF. The CDR3 nucleotides are TGTGCCAGTAGCGAAGAGGATGAAAAACTGTTTTTT.

The gene calls are TRBV19 and TRBJ2-2; TRBD1 matches at 7 bases. J lost 5 bases, V lost 4 bases, and 7 bases had no gene match. CDR3 size: 15 residues. The germline V gene encodes CDR1 LNHDA and CDR2 SQIVND (reference sequence). The CDR3 coding sequence is TGTGCCAGTAGTACACGACAGGGTCGGACCGGGGAGCTGTTTTTT. Translated, it gives CASSTRQGRTGELFF. Combining the CDR3 with reference TRBV19 and TRBJ2-2 gives the whole variable domain DGGITQSPKYLFRKEGQNVTLSCEQNLNHDAMYWYRQDPGQGLRLIYYSQIVNDFQKGDIAEGYSVSREKKESFPLTVTSAQKNPTAFYLCASSTRQGRTGELFFGEGSRLTVL.

J is TRBJ2-5 and V is TRBV9, with 12 bases identical to TRBD2. V trimming: 0 bases; J trimming: 4 bases; junction bases outside the gene matches: 13. Germline CDR1 and CDR2: SGDLS and YYNGEE. CDR3 length: 19 residues. In DNA form, the CDR3 reads TGTGCCAGCAGCGTAGTGATTCTAGCGGGGGGGCCTGAGGCAGAGACCCAGTACTTC. Translating it yields CASSVVILAGGPEAETQYF. Full variable domain (rest looked up from reference TRBV9 and TRBJ2-5): DSGVTQTPKHLITATGQRVTLRCSPRSGDLSVYWYQQSLDQGLQFLIQYYNGEERAKGNILERFSAQQFPDLHSELNLSSLELGDSALYFCASSVVILAGGPEAETQYFGPGTRLLVL.

The chain is built from TRBV4-2 and TRBJ2-5; 7 bases line up with TRBD2. This CDR3 comprises 16 residues. Germline CDR1 and CDR2: LGHNA and YNFKEQ. V lost 1 base to trimming and J lost 4 bases; unmatched junction nucleotides: 9. This CDR3 reads CASSQGGQGGRETQYF. In DNA, the CDR3 is TGTGCCAGCAGCCAAGGGGGTCAGGGCGGGAGAGAGACCCAGTACTTC.

To note about this clone: At the DNA level, this CDR3 is encoded by other sequences in the same sample as well. V is TRBV14 and J is TRBJ1-3; D remains ambiguous. Between the trimmed V and J ends, which lost 5 bases and 0 bases, there was a span of 8 bases. Germline V gives CDR1 SGHDN, CDR2 FVKESK. The CDR3 is made up of 14 amino acids. This chain's CDR3 is CASSLSNSGNTIYF. The CDR3 nucleotides read TGTGCCAGCAGCTTGAGCAACTCTGGAAACACCATATATTTT.

V gene TRBV6-5 combines with J gene TRBJ2-3; no reliable D call. The CDR3 consists of 15 residues. Germline CDR1 reads MNHEY; CDR2 reads SVGAGI. Trimming pared 0 bases from V and 5 bases from J, leaving 12 bases between. Here the CDR3 reads CASSYSSSRGDTQYF. In DNA, the CDR3 is TGTGCCAGCAGTTACTCGTCGAGCAGAGGAGATACGCAGTATTTT.

The table lists this clone with a count of one. This rearrangement joins TRBV15 to TRBJ2-5; D gene unclear. CDR3 length equals 13 residues. Germline V gives CDR1 LNHNV, CDR2 YYDKDF (reference sequence). V lost 6 bases, J lost 1 base, and 9 bases lay in between. The CDR3 here is CATSRAGQETQYF. The CDR3 DNA reads as TGTGCCACCAGTCGCGCTGGCCAAGAGACCCAGTACTTC.

The chain joins TRBV6-4 to TRBJ2-1, with 8 nucleotides matching TRBD2. The CDR3 contains 14 residues. Germline trimming cut 2 bases from V and 6 bases from J; bases unmatched to any gene: 3. Germline assignment: CDR1 MRHNA and CDR2 SNTAGT. The chain's CDR3 is CASSDGAGGNEQFF. In nucleotides, the CDR3 is TGTGCCAGCAGTGACGGTGCGGGGGGCAATGAGCAGTTCTTC.

The chain employs TRBV5-1 and TRBJ1-6; 8 nucleotides line up with TRBD1. Germline loops: CDR1 SGHRS, CDR2 YFSETQ. The CDR3 is made up of 17 amino acids. V was pared by 1 base and J by 0 bases, with 3 bases of the junction left unmatched. The DNA for the CDR3 is TGCGCCAGCAGCTTGTGGACAGGGAGCTCCTATAATTCACCCCTCCACTTT. This encodes CASSLWTGSSYNSPLHF.

Only one count was recorded for this clone. The rearrangement uses TRBV9 and TRBJ1-1, with a weak D call TRBD1 (5 bases). Germline V lookup: CDR1 SGDLS, CDR2 YYNGEE. The V and J ends lost 3 bases and 7 bases respectively, with 22 bases between them. The CDR3 is 16 amino acids. Here the CDR3 DNA reads TGTGCCAGCAGCGAGGGTCCGCAGGGTCCGCCCTTTGAAGCTTTCTTT. Translated, it gives CASSEGPQGPPFEAFF. The whole variable domain, remainder taken from reference TRBV9 and TRBJ1-1, is DSGVTQTPKHLITATGQRVTLRCSPRSGDLSVYWYQQSLDQGLQFLIQYYNGEERAKGNILERFSAQQFPDLHSELNLSSLELGDSALYFCASSEGPQGPPFEAFFGQGTRLTVV.

The genes are TRBV5-1 and TRBJ2-3; 7 bases map to TRBD1. Germline assignment: CDR1 SGHRS and CDR2 YFSETQ. CDR3 length: 15 residues. J gave up 2 bases and V 4 bases, and 7 bases lay outside the gene matches. CDR3 region: CASSLQGWDTDTQYF. CDR3 nucleotides: TGCGCCAGCAGCCTACAGGGGTGGGACACAGATACGCAGTATTTT.

This chain connects TRBV10-2 to TRBJ1-1, with 9 bases that match TRBD1. The CDR3 consists of 14 residues. The V segment lost 5 bases and the J segment 5 bases; nucleotides outside the gene matches: 6. The germline V gene has CDR1 WSHSY and CDR2 SAAADI. Written as DNA, the CDR3 is TGCGCCAGCAGTAGCCGTGGGACAGGGACTGAAGCTTTCTTT. It translates to CASSSRGTGTEAFF.

The V and J genes are TRBV5-5 and TRBJ1-2, with TRBD1 as a possible D gene (5 bases). CDR3 length: 14 amino acids. V was shortened by 1 base and J by 7 bases, with 14 bases between the two germline ends. Germline CDR1 SGHKS, CDR2 YYEKEE (reference sequence). The CDR3 coding sequence is TGTGCCAGCAGCTTGCCTTCTGACAGTCGTGGCTACACCTTC. Translating gives CASSLPSDSRGYTF.

The chain couples TRBV7-9 to TRBJ1-1; TRBD1 aligns across 9 bases. J was trimmed by 1 base and V by 5 bases; bases with no gene match: 11. The CDR3 has 17 residues. CDR1 and CDR2 (germline): SEHNR, FQNEAQ (reference sequence). CDR3 in amino acids: CASSPNPDRGRNTEAFF. In nucleotides, the CDR3 is TGTGCCAGCAGCCCAAACCCGGACAGGGGACGGAACACTGAAGCTTTCTTT. The entire variable domain, with the rest obtained from reference TRBV7-9 and TRBJ1-1, is as follows: DTGVSQNPRHKITKRGQNVTFRCDPISEHNRLYWYRQTLGQGPEFLTYFQNEAQLEKSRLLSDRFSAERPKGSFSTLEIQRTEQGDSAMYLCASSPNPDRGRNTEAFFGQGTRLTVV.

CDR3 DNA sequence: TGTGCCAGCAGCGCCCGCAGCGGTACAGATACGCAGTATTTT. Translated: CASSARSGTDTQYF. The genes are TRBV9 and TRBJ2-3; perhaps TRBD2 as D (5 bases). The germline V gene has CDR1 SGDLS and CDR2 YYNGEE. The germline V and J ends were trimmed by 3 bases and 3 bases, with 11 bases remaining between them. The CDR3 covers 14 residues.

This chain joins TRBV7-6 and TRBJ2-1; the match to TRBD2 covers 7 bases. The CDR3 extends over 16 amino acids. The junction had 8 bases not matched to a gene; V was cut back by 4 bases and J by 2 bases. Germline CDR1 reads SGHVS; CDR2 reads FNYEAQ. The CDR3 loop reads CASSSPSGRAYNEQFF. In nucleotides, the CDR3 is TGTGCCAGCAGCTCCCCCTCAGGGAGGGCCTACAATGAGCAGTTCTTC.

This clone was detected a few times. The chain recombines TRBV14 with TRBJ2-2; 10 nucleotides agree with TRBD2. Trimming at V came to 1 base and at J to 5 bases, leaving 10 bases not matched to a gene. Germline-derived CDR1 and CDR2 are SGHDN and FVKESK. This CDR3 is built from 18 residues. The CDR3 reads CASSQGEASGGSTGELFF. Written as DNA, the CDR3 is TGTGCCAGCAGCCAAGGGGAGGCTAGCGGGGGTTCGACCGGGGAGCTGTTTTTT.